This is a list of T cell receptor beta chains from one sample in a study of blood T cells in healthy people across ages. TCRdb reprocessed the 5' RACE reads with MiXCR, giving one entry per CDR3 protein. The table has approximately 600,000 distinct CDR3 sequences, roughly 50% seen once. The sample taken for sequencing was blood. These TCRs come from a man aged 55-75 years in good health. Each CDR3 is given without its conserved first and last residue. D genes are given only for firm matches.

ATSPGGLDYTQY	TRBV24-1	TRBD2	TRBJ2-3
ASRQALGTNYGYT	TRBV25-1	-	TRBJ1-2
ASSLGPSALNEQF	TRBV7-2	-	TRBJ2-1
ASSYAYGYT	TRBV6-6	-	TRBJ1-2
ASSLAGDSDTQY	TRBV7-6	TRBD1	TRBJ2-3
ASSTEAKNIQY	TRBV5-1	-	TRBJ2-4
ASSLGFNPGLLTDTQY	TRBV7-2	-	TRBJ2-3
ASTHGTGRTDTQY	TRBV28	-	TRBJ2-3
ASSYDDRRNTEAF	TRBV6-2/TRBV6-3	-	TRBJ1-1
ASSLGQPYYGYT	TRBV7-9	-	TRBJ1-2
ASSLATGPGSDTQY	TRBV5-1	-	TRBJ2-3
SAREPAGRRYEQY	TRBV20-1	TRBD2	TRBJ2-7
SGGTAWGYGYT	TRBV29-1	TRBD1	TRBJ1-2
SVAVSGGAPNEQY	TRBV29-1	TRBD2	TRBJ2-5
ASSPTLAPDGNEQF	TRBV18	-	TRBJ2-1
AGSPEWGEKLF	TRBV12-3/TRBV12-4	-	TRBJ1-4
ASSPIRGGEQY	TRBV7-9	-	TRBJ2-7
ASSSTGLAANTQY	TRBV7-8	TRBD2	TRBJ2-3
ASSSGTRGLGYT	TRBV12-3/TRBV12-4	-	TRBJ1-2
ATRGQGNTDTQY	TRBV24-1	TRBD1	TRBJ2-3
SSGRGANEQF	TRBV29-1	TRBD2	TRBJ2-1
ASSPLGQRTDTQY	TRBV7-2	TRBD1	TRBJ2-3
ASSQREGSSYNEQF	TRBV4-1	TRBD2	TRBJ2-1
ASSYNRAYEQY	TRBV6-2/TRBV6-3	-	TRBJ2-7
ASSLADITNTEAF	TRBV5-1	-	TRBJ1-1
ASSLAGEGEQF	TRBV5-1	-	TRBJ2-1
ASSFGLAGGPTGETQY	TRBV12-3/TRBV12-4	TRBD2	TRBJ2-5
SATPGVRGNIQY	TRBV20-1	-	TRBJ2-4
ASSVNGETQY	TRBV9	-	-
ASMAGAGKDEQF	TRBV7-2	-	TRBJ2-1
ASSFATNSVTDTQY	TRBV5-1	-	TRBJ2-3
ASSYQVEQF	TRBV6-2/TRBV6-3	-	TRBJ2-1
ASSERGDEQF	TRBV6-1	TRBD2	TRBJ2-1
ASSEGAGFGYT	TRBV25-1	-	TRBJ1-2
SVERDGGWYNEQY	TRBV29-1	-	-
ASSVSRDRATGELF	TRBV2	TRBD1	TRBJ2-2
ASSLALSEGALETQY	TRBV7-9	TRBD1	TRBJ2-5
ASTGIQGFTGELF	TRBV6-1	TRBD1	TRBJ2-2
ASSPNSGQETQY	TRBV6-1	-	TRBJ2-5
ASSAQTGTKETQY	TRBV9	-	TRBJ2-5
ASSEALRTGQYNEQF	TRBV2	TRBD1	TRBJ2-1
ATSDPGQGNEQF	TRBV24-1	TRBD1	TRBJ2-1
ASSDGTGANNEQF	TRBV2	TRBD1	TRBJ2-1
ASSLTREQF	TRBV5-6	-	TRBJ2-1
ASSQEVYGTDVADTQY	TRBV3-1	-	TRBJ2-3
ASSSGLAGGLSVDTQY	TRBV5-1	TRBD2	TRBJ2-3
ASSQAVDTQY	TRBV3-1	-	TRBJ2-3
AISPGQLAQETQY	TRBV10-3	TRBD1	TRBJ2-5
SVEQGVSYNEQF	TRBV29-1	TRBD1	TRBJ2-1